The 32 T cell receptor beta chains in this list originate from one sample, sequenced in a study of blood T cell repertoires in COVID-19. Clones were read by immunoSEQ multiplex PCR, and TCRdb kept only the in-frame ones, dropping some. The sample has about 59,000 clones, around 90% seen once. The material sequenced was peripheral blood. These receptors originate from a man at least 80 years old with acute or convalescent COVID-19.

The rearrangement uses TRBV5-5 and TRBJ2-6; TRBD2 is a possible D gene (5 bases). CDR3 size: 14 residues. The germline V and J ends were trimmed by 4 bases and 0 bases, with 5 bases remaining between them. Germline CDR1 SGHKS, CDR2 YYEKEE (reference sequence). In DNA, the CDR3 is TGTGCCAGCAGCGGACTCTCTGGGGCCAACGTCCTGACTTTC. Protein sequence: CASSGLSGANVLTF.

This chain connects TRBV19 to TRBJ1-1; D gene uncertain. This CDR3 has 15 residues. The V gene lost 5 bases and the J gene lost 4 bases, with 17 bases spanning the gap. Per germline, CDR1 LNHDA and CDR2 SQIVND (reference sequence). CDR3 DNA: TGTGCCAGTAGTGCCTCGCGGGCCGGGGTCACTGAAGCTTTCTTT. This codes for CASSASRAGVTEAFF.

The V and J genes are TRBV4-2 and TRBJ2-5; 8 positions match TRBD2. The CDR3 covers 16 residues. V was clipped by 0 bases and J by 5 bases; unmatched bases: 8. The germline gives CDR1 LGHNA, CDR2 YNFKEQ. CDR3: CASSQDTAGGRETQYF. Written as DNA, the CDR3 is TGTGCCAGCAGCCAAGATACGGCGGGGGGCAGGGAGACCCAGTACTTC.

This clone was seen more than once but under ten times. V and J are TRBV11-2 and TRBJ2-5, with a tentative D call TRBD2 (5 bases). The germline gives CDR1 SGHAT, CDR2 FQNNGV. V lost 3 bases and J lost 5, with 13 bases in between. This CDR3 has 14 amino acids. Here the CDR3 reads CASSFGVERETQYF. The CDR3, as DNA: TGTGCCAGCAGCTTCGGGGTGGAACGGGAGACCCAGTACTTC.

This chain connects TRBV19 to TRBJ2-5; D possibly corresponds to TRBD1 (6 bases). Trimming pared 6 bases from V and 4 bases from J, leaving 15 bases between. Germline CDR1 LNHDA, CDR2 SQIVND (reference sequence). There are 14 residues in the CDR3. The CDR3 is CASRQGNRGETQYF. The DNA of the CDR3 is TGTGCCAGTAGGCAGGGGAATAGGGGAGAGACCCAGTACTTC.

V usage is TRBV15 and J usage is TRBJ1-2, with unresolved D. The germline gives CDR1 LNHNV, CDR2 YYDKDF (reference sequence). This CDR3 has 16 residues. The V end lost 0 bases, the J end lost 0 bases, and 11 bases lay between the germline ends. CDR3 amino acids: CATSRDYDKANYGYTF. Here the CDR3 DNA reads TGTGCCACCAGCAGAGATTACGACAAAGCTAACTATGGCTACACCTTC.

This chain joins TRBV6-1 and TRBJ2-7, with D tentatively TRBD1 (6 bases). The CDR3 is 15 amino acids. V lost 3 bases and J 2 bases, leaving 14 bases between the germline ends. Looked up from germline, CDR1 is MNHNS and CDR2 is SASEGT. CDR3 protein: CASSDLPGQTYEQYF. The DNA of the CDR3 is TGTGCCAGCAGTGACCTACCGGGACAAACCTACGAGCAGTACTTC.

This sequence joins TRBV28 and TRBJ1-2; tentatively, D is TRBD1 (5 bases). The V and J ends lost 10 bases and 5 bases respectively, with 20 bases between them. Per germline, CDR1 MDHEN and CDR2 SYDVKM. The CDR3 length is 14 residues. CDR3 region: CATCMTGEYYGYTF. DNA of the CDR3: TGTGCCACTTGCATGACGGGGGAGTATTATGGCTACACCTTC.

CDR3 nucleotide sequence: TGCAGTGCTAGTTTGGGCAGTCCGAGCTCCTATAATTCACCCCTCCACTTT. Translated: CSASLGSPSSYNSPLHF. The chain joins TRBV20-1 to TRBJ1-6; the D is unclear. The germline gives CDR1 DFQATT, CDR2 SNEGSKA (reference sequence). The CDR3 is 17 residues long. V lost 3 bases to trimming and J lost 0 bases, with 15 bases between them.

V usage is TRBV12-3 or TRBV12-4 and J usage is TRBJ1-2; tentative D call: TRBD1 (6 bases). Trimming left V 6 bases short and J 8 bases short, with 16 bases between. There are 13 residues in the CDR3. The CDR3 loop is CASSPTGMGGYTF. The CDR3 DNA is TGTGCCAGCAGCCCTACAGGGATGGGGGGCTACACCTTC.

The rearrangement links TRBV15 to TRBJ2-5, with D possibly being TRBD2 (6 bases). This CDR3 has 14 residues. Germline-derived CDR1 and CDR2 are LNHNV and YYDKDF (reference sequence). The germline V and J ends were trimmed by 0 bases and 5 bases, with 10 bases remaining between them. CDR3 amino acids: CATSRDEGRETQYF. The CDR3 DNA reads TGTGCCACCAGCAGAGATGAGGGGAGGGAGACCCAGTACTTC.

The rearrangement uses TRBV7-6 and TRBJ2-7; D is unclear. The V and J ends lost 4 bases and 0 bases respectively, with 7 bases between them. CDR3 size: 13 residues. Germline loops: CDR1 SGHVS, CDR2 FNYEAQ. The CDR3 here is CASSSHNSYEQYF. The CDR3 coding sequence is TGTGCCAGCAGCTCACATAACTCCTACGAGCAGTACTTC.

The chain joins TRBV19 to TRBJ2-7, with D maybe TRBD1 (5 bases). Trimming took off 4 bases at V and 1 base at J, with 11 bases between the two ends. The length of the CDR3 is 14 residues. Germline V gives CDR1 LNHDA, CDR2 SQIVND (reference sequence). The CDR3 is CASSTSGQSYEQYF. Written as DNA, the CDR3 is TGTGCCAGTAGTACCTCTGGACAATCCTACGAGCAGTACTTC.

The CDR3: CASSPSTNEKLFF. In nucleotides, the CDR3 is TGTGCCAGCAGTCCCTCAACTAATGAAAAACTGTTTTTT. The chain joins TRBV27 to TRBJ1-4; D is uncertain. The V gene lost 5 bases and the J gene lost 0 bases, with 4 bases spanning the gap. The germline gives CDR1 MNHEY, CDR2 SMNVEV (reference sequence). The CDR3 consists of 13 residues.

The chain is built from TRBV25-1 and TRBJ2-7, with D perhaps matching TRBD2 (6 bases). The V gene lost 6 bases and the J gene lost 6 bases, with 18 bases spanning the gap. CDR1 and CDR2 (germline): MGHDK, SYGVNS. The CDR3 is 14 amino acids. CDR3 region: CASRLRGGGGEQYF. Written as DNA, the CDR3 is TGTGCCAGCAGGTTAAGGGGAGGTGGGGGCGAGCAGTACTTC.

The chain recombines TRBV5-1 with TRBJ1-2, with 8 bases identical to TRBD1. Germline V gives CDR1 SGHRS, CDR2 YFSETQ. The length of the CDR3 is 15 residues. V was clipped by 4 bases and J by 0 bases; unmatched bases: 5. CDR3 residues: CASSNRGDSNYGYTF. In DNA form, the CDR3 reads TGCGCCAGCAGCAACAGGGGGGACTCTAACTATGGCTACACCTTC. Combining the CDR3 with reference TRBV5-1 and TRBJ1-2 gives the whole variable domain KAGVTQTPRYLIKTRGQQVTLSCSPISGHRSVSWYQQTPGQGLQFLFEYFSETQRNKGNFPGRFSGRQFSNSRSEMNVSTLELGDSALYLCASSNRGDSNYGYTFGSGTRLTVV.

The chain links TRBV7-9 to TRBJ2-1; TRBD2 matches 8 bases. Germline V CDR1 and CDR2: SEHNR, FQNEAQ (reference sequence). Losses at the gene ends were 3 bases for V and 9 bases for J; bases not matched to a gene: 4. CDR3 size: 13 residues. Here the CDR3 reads CASSFGLAREQFF. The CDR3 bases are TGTGCCAGCAGCTTTGGACTAGCCCGTGAGCAGTTCTTC.

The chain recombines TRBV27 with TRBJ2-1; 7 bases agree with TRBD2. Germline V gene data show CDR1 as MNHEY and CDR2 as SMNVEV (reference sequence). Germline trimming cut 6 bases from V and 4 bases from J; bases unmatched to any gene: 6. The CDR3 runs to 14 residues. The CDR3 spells CASSSRGGYNEQFF. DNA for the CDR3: TGTGCCAGCAGCTCCCGCGGGGGATACAATGAGCAGTTCTTC.

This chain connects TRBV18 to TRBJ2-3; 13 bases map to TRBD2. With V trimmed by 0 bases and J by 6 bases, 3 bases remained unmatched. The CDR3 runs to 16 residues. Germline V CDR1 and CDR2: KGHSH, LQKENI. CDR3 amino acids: CASSPPGLAGRDTQYF. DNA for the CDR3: TGTGCCAGCTCACCACCGGGACTAGCGGGGAGGGATACGCAGTATTTT. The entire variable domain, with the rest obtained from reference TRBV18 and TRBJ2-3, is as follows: NAGVMQNPRHLVRRRGQEARLRCSPMKGHSHVYWYRQLPEEGLKFMVYLQKENIIDESGMPKERFSAEFPKEGPSILRIQQVVRGDSAAYFCASSPPGLAGRDTQYFGPGTRLTVL.

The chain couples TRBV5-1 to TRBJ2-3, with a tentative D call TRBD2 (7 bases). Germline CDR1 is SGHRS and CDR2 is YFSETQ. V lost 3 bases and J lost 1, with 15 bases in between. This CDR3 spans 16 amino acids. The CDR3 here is CASSSREGGGTDTQYF. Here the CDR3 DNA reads TGCGCCAGCAGCTCCAGGGAGGGGGGCGGCACAGATACGCAGTATTTT.

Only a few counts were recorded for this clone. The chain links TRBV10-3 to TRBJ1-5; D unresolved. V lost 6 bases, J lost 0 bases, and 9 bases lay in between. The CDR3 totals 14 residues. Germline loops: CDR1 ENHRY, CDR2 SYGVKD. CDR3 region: CAIRASNSNQPQHF. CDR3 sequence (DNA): TGTGCCATCAGAGCCTCGAATAGCAATCAGCCCCAGCATTTT.

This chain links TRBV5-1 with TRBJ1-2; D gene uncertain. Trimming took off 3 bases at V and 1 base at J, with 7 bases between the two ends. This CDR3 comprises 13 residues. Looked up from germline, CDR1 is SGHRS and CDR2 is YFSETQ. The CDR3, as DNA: TGCGCCAGCAGCTCGGCGGATAACTATGGCTACACCTTC. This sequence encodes CASSSADNYGYTF.

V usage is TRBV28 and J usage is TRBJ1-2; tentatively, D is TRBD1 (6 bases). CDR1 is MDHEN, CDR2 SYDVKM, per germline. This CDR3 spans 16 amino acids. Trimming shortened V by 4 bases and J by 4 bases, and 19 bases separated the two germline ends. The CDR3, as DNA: TGTGCCAGCAGTTCTGGGACACCCTCACTGAGCTATGGCTACACCTTC. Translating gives CASSSGTPSLSYGYTF.

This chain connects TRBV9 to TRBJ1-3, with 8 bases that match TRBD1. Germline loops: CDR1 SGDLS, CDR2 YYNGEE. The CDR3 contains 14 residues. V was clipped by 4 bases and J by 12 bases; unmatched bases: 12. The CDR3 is CASSSTPGQDHIYF. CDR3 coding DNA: TGTGCCAGCAGCTCTACTCCGGGACAGGATCACATATATTTT.

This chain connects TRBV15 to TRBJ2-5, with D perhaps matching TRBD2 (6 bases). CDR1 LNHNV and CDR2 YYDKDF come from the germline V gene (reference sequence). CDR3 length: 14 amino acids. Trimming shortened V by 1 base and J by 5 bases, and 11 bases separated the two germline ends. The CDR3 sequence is CATSRVVGGETQYF. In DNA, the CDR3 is TGTGCCACCAGCAGAGTGGTCGGAGGGGAGACCCAGTACTTC.

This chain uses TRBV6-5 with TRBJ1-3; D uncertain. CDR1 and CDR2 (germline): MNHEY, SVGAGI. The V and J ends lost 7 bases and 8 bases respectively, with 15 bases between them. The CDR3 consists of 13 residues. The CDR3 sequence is CASTPEGWDTIYF. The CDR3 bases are TGTGCCAGCACCCCGGAGGGTTGGGACACCATATATTTT.

The CDR3, as DNA: TGTGCCAGCAGCCTCCAAGGGACTCCAAAGTTAGCTTTCTTT. It codes for CASSLQGTPKLAFF. This chain links TRBV13 with TRBJ1-1, with D perhaps TRBD1 (5 bases). Trimming left V 5 bases short and J 10 bases short, with 20 bases between. The CDR3 is 14 amino acids. Germline values: CDR1 PRHDT, CDR2 FYEKMQ (reference sequence).

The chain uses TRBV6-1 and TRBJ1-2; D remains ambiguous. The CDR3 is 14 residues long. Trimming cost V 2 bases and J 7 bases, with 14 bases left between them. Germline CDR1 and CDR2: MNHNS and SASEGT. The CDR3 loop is CASSEIGDGSGYTF. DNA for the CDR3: TGTGCCAGCAGTGAAATTGGAGACGGATCTGGCTACACCTTC.

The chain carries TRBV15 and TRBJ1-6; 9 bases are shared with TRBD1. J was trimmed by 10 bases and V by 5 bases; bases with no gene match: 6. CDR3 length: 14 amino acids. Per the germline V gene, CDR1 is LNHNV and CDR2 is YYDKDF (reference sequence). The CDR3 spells CATSPQTGGSPLHF. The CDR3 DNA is TGTGCCACCAGCCCCCAGACAGGGGGATCACCCCTCCACTTT.

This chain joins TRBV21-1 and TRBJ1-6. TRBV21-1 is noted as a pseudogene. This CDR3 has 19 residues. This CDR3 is CASSKVLGGEMISYSPLHF. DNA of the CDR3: TGTGCCAGCAGCAAAGTGCTGGGGGGGGAAATGATCTCGTATTCACCCCTCCACTTT.

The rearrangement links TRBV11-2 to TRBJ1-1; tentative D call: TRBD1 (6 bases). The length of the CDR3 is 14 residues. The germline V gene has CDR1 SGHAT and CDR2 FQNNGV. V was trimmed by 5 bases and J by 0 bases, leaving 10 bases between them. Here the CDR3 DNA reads TGTGCCAGCAGCCCAGGGGCGATGAACACTGAAGCTTTCTTT. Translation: CASSPGAMNTEAFF. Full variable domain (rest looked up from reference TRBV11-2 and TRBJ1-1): EAGVAQSPRYKIIEKRQSVAFWCNPISGHATLYWYQQILGQGPKLLIQFQNNGVVDDSQLPKDRFSAERLKGVDSTLKIQPAKLEDSAVYLCASSPGAMNTEAFFGQGTRLTVV.

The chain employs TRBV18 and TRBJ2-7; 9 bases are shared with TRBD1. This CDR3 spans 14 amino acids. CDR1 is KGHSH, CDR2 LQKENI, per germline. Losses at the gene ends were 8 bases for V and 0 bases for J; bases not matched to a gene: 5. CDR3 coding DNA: TGTGCCAGCGGGGACAGGGCCCACTCCTACGAGCAGTACTTC. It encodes CASGDRAHSYEQYF.